The 7 T cell receptor beta chains below all came from one sample that was sequenced in a study of breast tumors, draining lymph nodes, adjacent tissues. Breast cancer patients provided tissue from their axillary draining lymph nodes. TCRdb re-called the multiplex PCR reads with MiXCR, one entry per CDR3 protein. The sample consists of 150,000 to 200,000 distinct CDR3 sequences, more than 25% of them appearing once. Sequencing was performed on axillary lymph node tissue. These receptors were collected from a female donor with breast cancer. Some clones in this sample may be carry-over from other donors' samples.

In this sample, this clonotype turned up many times. The CDR3 coding sequence is TGTGCCACCAGAAGGGGGAATGGCTACACCTTC. Its protein product is CATRRGNGYTF. The chain carries TRBV24-1 and TRBJ1-2, with a possible D match to TRBD1 (6 bases). V shed 7 bases and J shed 6 bases, with 8 bases lying between them. The CDR3 is 11 residues long. Germline CDR1 is KGHDR and CDR2 is SFDVKD.

This clonotype was observed once. This CDR3 fails to terminate in the conserved phenylalanine or tryptophan, so it likely reflects a read error. Because the CDR3's place on the DNA is in doubt, the DNA is left out and the CDR3 is given as listed by TCRdb. The rearrangement joins TRBV19 to TRBJ2-3; the listed D gene, TRBD1, was not tested against the DNA. In germline, CDR1 is LNHDA, CDR2 SQIVND (reference sequence). The CDR3 sequence runs 10 residues, both termini included. The CDR3 loop is CASRLSGDSY.

This clonotype was seen ten or more times. The V gene is TRBV20-1, the J gene TRBJ1-6; D might be TRBD1 (5 bases). Germline V gives CDR1 DFQATT, CDR2 SNEGSKA (reference sequence). The V end was cut by 2 bases, the J end by 8 bases, with 16 bases between. This CDR3 has 15 amino acids. CDR3 protein: CSARTGGTTHSPLHF. DNA of the CDR3: TGCAGTGCTAGAACAGGAGGAACAACCCATTCACCCCTCCACTTT.

This clonotype was recorded many times. The V and J genes are TRBV4-2 and TRBJ1-5; maybe TRBD1 (5 bases). The CDR3 length is 14 residues. Germline V gene data show CDR1 as LGHNA and CDR2 as YNFKEQ. With 1 base removed from V and 5 bases from J, the gap between germline ends came to 9 bases. The CDR3 loop is CASSQVGTDQPQHF. The CDR3 DNA sequence: TGTGCCAGCAGCCAAGTGGGGACCGATCAGCCCCAGCATTTT.

The chain is built from TRBV30 and TRBJ1-1; D may be TRBD1 (5 bases). Trimming left V 1 base short and J 3 bases short, with 15 bases between. The CDR3 extends over 15 amino acids. Germline-derived CDR1 and CDR2 are GTSNPN and SVGIG (reference sequence). Here the CDR3 reads CAWSAPTGLYTEAFF. CDR3 nucleotides: TGTGCCTGGAGTGCACCCACAGGACTGTACACTGAAGCTTTCTTT.

The chain has TRBV20-1 and TRBJ1-2; no firm D call. The V gene's germline CDR1 is DFQATT and CDR2 SNEGSKA (reference sequence). Trimming shortened V by 2 bases and J by 7 bases, and 8 bases separated the two germline ends. The CDR3 is 11 amino acids. CDR3 DNA: TGCAGTGCTAGACCGGTCTTTGGCTACACCTTC. Translation gives CSARPVFGYTF.

This clonotype was observed many times. The rearrangement links TRBV4-2 to TRBJ2-2; D is unresolved. There are 16 residues in the CDR3. CDR1 and CDR2 from the germline V gene are LGHNA and YNFKEQ. Trimming cost V 0 bases and J 6 bases, with 14 bases left between them. The CDR3, as DNA: TGTGCCAGCAGCCAAGATGTTCCCCGATCCCCCGGGGAGCTGTTTTTT. This sequence encodes CASSQDVPRSPGELFF.